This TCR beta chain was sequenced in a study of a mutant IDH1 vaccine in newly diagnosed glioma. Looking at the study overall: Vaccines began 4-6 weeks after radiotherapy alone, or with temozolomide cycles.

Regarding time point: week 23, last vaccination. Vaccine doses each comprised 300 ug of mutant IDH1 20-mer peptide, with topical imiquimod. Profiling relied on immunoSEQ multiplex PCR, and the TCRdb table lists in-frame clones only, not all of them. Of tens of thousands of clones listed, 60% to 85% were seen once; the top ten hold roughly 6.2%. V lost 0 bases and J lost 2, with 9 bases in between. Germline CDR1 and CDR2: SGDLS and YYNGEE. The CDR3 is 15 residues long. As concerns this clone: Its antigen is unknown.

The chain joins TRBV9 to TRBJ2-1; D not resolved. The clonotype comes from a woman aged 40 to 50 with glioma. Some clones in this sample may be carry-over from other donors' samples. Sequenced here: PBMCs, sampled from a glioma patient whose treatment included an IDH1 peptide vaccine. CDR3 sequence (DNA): TGTGCCAGCAGCGTAGAAGGTGACCCCTACAATGAGCAGTTCTTC. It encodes CASSVEGDPYNEQFF. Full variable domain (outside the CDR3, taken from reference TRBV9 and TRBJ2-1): DSGVTQTPKHLITATGQRVTLRCSPRSGDLSVYWYQQSLDQGLQFLIQYYNGEERAKGNILERFSAQQFPDLHSELNLSSLELGDSALYFCASSVEGDPYNEQFFGPGTRLTVL.